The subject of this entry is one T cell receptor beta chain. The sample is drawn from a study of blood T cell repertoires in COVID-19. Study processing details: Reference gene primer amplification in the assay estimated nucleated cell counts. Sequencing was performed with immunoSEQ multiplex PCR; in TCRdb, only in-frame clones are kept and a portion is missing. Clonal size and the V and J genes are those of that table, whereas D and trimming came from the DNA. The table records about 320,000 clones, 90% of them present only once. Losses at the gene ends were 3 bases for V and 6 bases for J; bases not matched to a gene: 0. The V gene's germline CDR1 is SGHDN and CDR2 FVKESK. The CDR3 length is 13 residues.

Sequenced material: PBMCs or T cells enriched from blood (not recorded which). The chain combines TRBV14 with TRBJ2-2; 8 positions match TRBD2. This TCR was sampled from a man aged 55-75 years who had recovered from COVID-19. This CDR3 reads CASSQTSAGELFF. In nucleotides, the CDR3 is TGTGCCAGCAGCCAGACTAGCGCCGGGGAGCTGTTTTTT.